Listed below are T cell receptor beta chains from one sample, sequenced in a study of T cells in Graves' hyperthyroidism and ophthalmopathy. TCRdb independently ran MiXCR on the multiplex PCR reads; one entry per CDR3 protein. The table has about 530,000 distinct CDR3 sequences, approximately 17% seen once. The material sequenced was blood. Source of these receptors: a woman aged 18-29 years with Graves' ophthalmopathy. CDR3s include the opening cysteine and the closing phenylalanine or tryptophan.

v_gene | CDR3aa
TRBV27 | CASSFRTGQGYNQPQHF
TRBV28 | CASESPGQNTEAFF
TRBV2 | CASSPPRGGAHTQYF
TRBV29-1 | CSVSIGTPTYEQYF
TRBV15 | CATSRAAVGSYNEQFF
TRBV11-2 | CASSAGPLRNSPLHF
TRBV19 | CASSMGRTYNEQFF
TRBV6-1 | CAIKSRAEEKLFF
TRBV13 | CASSLSGTGLMNTGAFF
TRBV28 | CASSLSAGGPGELFF
TRBV20-1 | CSAAGGPRNEQFF
TRBV6-1 | CASSEAPSGYSTDTQYF
TRBV28 | CASTTDRGLYTEQFF
TRBV11-2 | CASSDGLYNEQFF
TRBV7-2 | CASTTNGLLKYGYTF
TRBV11-3 | CASSLGSGSTDTQYF
TRBV19 | CASSQGLETHNEQFF
TRBV5-6 | CASSFPGTPSYEQYF
TRBV19 | CASSYTGRETQYF
TRBV29-1 | CSVEGSLGTGELFF
TRBV28 | CASRRTGREQYF
TRBV7-6 | CASSRNRGVSTDTQYF
TRBV9 | CASSVETGGDYGYTF
TRBV10-3 | CAINEGGTTSPLHF
TRBV7-3 | CASSLAGGISYEQYF
TRBV6-1 | CATGRAGNQPQHF
TRBV7-9 | CASSPTGGSSGLRNEQFF
TRBV5-5 | CASSLIAGTAYYEQYF
TRBV20-1 | CSARAANTGELFF
TRBV16 | CASSQSSGGANYGYTF
TRBV2 | CASTRGESDTQYF
TRBV4-3 | CASSQDGGTYEQYF
TRBV28 | CASSRPAGTEAFF
TRBV20-1 | CSADPTGAGYYGYTF
TRBV5-6 | CASSTLPRRAFYNEQFF
TRBV29-1 | CSAGTRHTDTQYF
TRBV19 | CASSPGPTTGYTF
TRBV28 | CASSRLFAREASSTDTQYF
TRBV13 | CASSPGQAGSYEQYF
TRBV6-1 | CASSGRGQPQHF
TRBV14 | CASSQVTGVDSPLHF
TRBV7-2 | CASSLTSGRAIRNEQFF
TRBV19 | CASSTHGDRGTGELFF
TRBV28 | CASIRQGGGSYEQYF
TRBV2 | CATLRDRGDTEAFF
TRBV9 | CASSVPGQGLEQFF
TRBV6-2/TRBV6-3 | CASSYFGGGTEAFF
TRBV29-1 | CSVVGGRGSTTEAFF
TRBV11-3 | CASSFDRDRDWPQHF
TRBV10-3 | CASISQGSYEQYF
TRBV19 | CASSGTSGRSSYNEQFF
TRBV18 | CASSRTRTETANYGYTF
TRBV5-1 | CASGERTNTGELFF
TRBV12-3/TRBV12-4 | CASSPLAGAGTDTQYF
TRBV28 | CASTPSGRAQETQYF
TRBV12-3/TRBV12-4 | CASKPPGPTEAFF
TRBV9 | CASSVIESTAEQYF
TRBV27 | CASSFYGTAYEQYF